This entry describes one TCR beta chain. Its antigen remains unidentified. The data were taken from a study of cytomegalovirus exposure and HLA in healthy donors. Points from the study as a whole: In a later analysis, compared with equally common non-associated chains, HLA-associated beta chains were more expanded. The listing of 150 or so TCR beta chains classed them as cytomegalovirus-associated. It was reported in a later analysis that an Asian-associated ancestry cluster showed fewer N-insertions than the approximately 670-donor mean.

PCR was performed using 60 Vbeta and 13 Jbeta primers. Sequencing used immunoSEQ multiplex PCR; TCRdb keeps in-frame clones, though not all of them. The sample holds 160,000 or so clones; approximately 80% are singletons and the top ten take 13%. This TCR was recovered from a woman aged 45-65 years in good health and CMV-seronegative. Sequenced material: PBMCs.

Here the CDR3 DNA reads TGTGCCAGCAGTGGCAGGGGATTGAACACTGAAGCTTTCTTT. Translation: CASSGRGLNTEAFF. This chain uses TRBV27 with TRBJ1-1, with D tentatively TRBD1 (6 bases). Looked up from germline, CDR1 is MNHEY and CDR2 is SMNVEV (reference sequence). The ends were cut back, 5 bases at V and 0 bases at J, with 10 bases in the middle. The CDR3 consists of 14 residues.